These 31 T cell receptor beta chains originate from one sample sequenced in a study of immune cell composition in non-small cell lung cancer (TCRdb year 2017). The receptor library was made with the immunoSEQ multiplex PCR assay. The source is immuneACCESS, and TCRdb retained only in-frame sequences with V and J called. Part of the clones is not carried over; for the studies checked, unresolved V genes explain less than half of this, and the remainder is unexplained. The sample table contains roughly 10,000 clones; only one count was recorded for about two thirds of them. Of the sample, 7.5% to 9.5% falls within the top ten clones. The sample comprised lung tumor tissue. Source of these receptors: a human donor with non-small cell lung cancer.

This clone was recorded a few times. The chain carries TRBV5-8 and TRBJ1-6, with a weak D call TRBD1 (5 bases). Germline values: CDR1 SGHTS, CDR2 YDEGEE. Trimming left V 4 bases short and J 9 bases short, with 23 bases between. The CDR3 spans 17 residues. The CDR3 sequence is CASSRTMVWGTSSPLHF. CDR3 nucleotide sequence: TGTGCCAGCAGCCGGACAATGGTTTGGGGGACTTCTTCACCCCTCCACTTT.

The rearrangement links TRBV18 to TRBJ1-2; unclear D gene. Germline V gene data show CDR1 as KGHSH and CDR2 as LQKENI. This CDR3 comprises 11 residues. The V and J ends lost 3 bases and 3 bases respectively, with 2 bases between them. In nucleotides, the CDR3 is TGTGCCAGCTCACCCGACTATGGCTACACCTTC. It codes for CASSPDYGYTF.

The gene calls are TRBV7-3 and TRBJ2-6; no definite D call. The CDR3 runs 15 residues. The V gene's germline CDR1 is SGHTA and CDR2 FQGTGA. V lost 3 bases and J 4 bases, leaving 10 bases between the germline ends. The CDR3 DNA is TGTGCCAGCAGCTTCCCTACCGGCGGGGCCAACGTCCTGACTTTC. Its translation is CASSFPTGGANVLTF.

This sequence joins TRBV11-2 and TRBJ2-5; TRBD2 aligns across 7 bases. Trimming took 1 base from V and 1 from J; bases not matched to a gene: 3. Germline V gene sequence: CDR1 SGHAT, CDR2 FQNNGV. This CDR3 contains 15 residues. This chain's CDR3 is CASSLVTGGQETQYF. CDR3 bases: TGTGCCAGCAGCTTAGTGACGGGGGGCCAAGAGACCCAGTACTTC.

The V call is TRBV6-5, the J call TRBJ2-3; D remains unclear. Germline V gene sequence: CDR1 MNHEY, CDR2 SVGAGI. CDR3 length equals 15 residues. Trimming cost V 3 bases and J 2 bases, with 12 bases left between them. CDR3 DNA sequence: TGTGCCAGCAGTTATCTTAGGGCCAACACAGATACGCAGTATTTT. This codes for CASSYLRANTDTQYF.

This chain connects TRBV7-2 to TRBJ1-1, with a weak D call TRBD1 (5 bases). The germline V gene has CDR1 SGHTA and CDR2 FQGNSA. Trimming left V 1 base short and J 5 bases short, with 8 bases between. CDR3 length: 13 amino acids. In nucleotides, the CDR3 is TGTGCCAGCAGCTTAGTAAGGGGTACTGAAGCTTTCTTT. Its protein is CASSLVRGTEAFF.

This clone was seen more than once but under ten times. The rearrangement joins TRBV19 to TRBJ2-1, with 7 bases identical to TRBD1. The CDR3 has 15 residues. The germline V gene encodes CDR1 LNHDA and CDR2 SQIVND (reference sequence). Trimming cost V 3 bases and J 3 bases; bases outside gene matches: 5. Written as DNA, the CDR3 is TGTGCCAGTAGTATCGGCAGGGGGTTCTACAATGAGCAGTTCTTC. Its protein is CASSIGRGFYNEQFF.

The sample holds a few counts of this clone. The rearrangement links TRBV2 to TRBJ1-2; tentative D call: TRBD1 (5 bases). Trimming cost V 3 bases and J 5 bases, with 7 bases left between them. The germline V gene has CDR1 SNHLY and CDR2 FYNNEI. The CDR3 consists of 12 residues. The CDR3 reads CASSDSGYGYTF. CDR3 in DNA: TGTGCCAGCAGTGATTCAGGGTATGGCTACACCTTC.

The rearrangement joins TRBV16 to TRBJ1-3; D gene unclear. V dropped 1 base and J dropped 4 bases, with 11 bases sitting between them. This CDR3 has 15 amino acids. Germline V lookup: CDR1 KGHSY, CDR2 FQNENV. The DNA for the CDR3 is TGTGCCAGCAGCCAATTCACAGTCGGGGGAAACACCATATATTTT. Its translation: CASSQFTVGGNTIYF.

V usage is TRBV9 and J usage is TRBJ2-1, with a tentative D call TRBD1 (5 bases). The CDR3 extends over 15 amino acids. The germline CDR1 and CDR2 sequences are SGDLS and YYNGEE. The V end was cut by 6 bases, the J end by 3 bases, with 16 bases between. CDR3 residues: CASTPDSRIYNEQFF. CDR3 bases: TGTGCCAGCACCCCAGACAGTCGAATCTACAATGAGCAGTTCTTC.

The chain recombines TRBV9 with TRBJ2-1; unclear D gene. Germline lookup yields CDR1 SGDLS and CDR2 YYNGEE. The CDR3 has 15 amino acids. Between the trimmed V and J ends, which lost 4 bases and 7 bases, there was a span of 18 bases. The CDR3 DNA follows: TGTGCCAGCAGCCCCTCCCCCCCCCGCTCAAATGAGCAGTTCTTC. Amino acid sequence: CASSPSPPRSNEQFF. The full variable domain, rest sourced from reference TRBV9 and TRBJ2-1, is DSGVTQTPKHLITATGQRVTLRCSPRSGDLSVYWYQQSLDQGLQFLIQYYNGEERAKGNILERFSAQQFPDLHSELNLSSLELGDSALYFCASSPSPPRSNEQFFGPGTRLTVL.

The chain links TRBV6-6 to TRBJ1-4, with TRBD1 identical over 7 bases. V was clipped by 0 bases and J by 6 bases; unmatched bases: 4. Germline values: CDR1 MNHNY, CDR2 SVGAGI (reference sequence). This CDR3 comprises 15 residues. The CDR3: CASSYSNRGDEKLFF. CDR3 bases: TGTGCCAGCAGTTACTCGAACAGGGGTGATGAAAAACTGTTTTTT.

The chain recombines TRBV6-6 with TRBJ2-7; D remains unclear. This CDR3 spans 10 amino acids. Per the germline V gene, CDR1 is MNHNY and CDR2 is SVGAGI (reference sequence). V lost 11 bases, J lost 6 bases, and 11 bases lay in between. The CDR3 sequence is CAGFYREQYF. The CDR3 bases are TGTGCCGGGTTTTACCGCGAGCAGTACTTC.

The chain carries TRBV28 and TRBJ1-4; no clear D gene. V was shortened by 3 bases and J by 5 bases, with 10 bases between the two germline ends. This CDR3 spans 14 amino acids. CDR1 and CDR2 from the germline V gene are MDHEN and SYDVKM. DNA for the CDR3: TGTGCCAGCAGTTTTTCGAGGGCCAATGAAAAACTGTTTTTT. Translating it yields CASSFSRANEKLFF.

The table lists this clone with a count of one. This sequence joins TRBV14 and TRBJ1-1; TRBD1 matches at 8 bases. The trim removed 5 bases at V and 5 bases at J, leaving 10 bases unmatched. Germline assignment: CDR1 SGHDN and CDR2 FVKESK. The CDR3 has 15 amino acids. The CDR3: CASSYQGALATEAFF. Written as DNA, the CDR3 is TGTGCCAGCAGCTATCAGGGGGCTCTTGCGACTGAAGCTTTCTTT.

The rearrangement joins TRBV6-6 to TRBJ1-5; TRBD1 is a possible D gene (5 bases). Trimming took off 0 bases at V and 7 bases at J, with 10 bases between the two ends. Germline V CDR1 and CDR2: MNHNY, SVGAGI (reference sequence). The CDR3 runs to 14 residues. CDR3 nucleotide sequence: TGTGCCAGCAGTTACTCGAAGGGGAACCAGCCCCAGCATTTT. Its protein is CASSYSKGNQPQHF.

In nucleotides, the CDR3 is TGTGCCAGCAGCAGCATTTGGGATCAGCCCCAGCATTTT. Translated, it gives CASSSIWDQPQHF. The chain combines TRBV6-1 with TRBJ1-5, with unresolved D. This CDR3 is built from 13 residues. The V and J ends lost 6 bases and 5 bases respectively, with 11 bases between them. From germline, CDR1 is MNHNS and CDR2 SASEGT.

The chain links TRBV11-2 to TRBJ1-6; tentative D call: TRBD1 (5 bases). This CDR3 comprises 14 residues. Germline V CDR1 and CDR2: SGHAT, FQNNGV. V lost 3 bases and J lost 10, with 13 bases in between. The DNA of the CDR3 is TGTGCCAGCAGCTTGCAAACTGGGACCTCACCCCTCCACTTT. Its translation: CASSLQTGTSPLHF.

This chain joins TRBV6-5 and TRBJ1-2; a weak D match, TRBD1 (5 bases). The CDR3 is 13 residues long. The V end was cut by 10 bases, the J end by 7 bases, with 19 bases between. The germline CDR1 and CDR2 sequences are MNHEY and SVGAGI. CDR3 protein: CATRGASLVGYTF. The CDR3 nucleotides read TGTGCCACCAGAGGGGCGAGCTTAGTTGGCTACACCTTC.

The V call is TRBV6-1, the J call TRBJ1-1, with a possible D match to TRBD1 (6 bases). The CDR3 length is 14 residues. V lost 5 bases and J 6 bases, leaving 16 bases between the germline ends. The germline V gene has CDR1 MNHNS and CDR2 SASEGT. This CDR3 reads CASSNDRTTAEAFF. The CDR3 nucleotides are TGTGCCAGCAGTAACGACAGGACCACGGCTGAAGCTTTCTTT.

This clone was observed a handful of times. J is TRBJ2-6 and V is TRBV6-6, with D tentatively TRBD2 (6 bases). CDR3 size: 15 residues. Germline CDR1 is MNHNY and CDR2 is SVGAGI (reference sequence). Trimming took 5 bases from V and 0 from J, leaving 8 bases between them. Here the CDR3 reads CASSGGGSGANVLTF. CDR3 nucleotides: TGTGCCAGCAGTGGGGGAGGCTCTGGGGCCAACGTCCTGACTTTC.

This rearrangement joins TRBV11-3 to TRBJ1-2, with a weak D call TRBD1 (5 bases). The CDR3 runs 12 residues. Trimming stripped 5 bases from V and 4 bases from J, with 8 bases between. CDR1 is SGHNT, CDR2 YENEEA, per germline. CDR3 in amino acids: CASSVGTYGYTF. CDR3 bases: TGTGCCAGCAGCGTCGGGACCTATGGCTACACCTTC.

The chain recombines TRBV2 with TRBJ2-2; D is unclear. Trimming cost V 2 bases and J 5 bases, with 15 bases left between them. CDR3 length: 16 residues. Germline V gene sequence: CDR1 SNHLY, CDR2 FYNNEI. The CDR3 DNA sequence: TGTGCCAGCAGTGAATCCCGCGGCCTAGGAACCGGGGAGCTGTTTTTT. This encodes CASSESRGLGTGELFF.

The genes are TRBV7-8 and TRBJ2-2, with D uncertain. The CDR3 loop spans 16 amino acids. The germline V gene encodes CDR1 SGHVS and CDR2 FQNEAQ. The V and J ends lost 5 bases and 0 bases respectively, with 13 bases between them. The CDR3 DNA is TGTGCCAGCAGCCTCCTCCGCGTTGCGAACACCGGGGAGCTGTTTTTT. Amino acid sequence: CASSLLRVANTGELFF.

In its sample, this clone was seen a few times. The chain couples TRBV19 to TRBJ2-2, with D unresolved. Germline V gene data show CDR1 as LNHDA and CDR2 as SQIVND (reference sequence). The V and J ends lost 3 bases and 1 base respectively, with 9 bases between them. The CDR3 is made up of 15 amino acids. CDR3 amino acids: CASSMRSVNTGELFF. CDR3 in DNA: TGTGCCAGTAGTATGCGGAGCGTGAACACCGGGGAGCTGTTTTTT.

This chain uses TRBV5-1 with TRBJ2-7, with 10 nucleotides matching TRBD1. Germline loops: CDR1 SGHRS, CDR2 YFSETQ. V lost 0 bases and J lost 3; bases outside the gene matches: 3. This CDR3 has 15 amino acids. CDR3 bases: TGCGCCAGCAGCTTGGGGGACAGGGGAGGCTACGAGCAGTACTTC. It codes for CASSLGDRGGYEQYF.

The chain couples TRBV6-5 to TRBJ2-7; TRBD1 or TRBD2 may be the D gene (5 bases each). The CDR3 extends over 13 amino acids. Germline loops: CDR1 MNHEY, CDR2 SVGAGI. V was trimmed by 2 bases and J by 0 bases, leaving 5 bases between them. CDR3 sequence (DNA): TGTGCCAGCAGTTACGGGACCTCCTACGAGCAGTACTTC. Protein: CASSYGTSYEQYF.

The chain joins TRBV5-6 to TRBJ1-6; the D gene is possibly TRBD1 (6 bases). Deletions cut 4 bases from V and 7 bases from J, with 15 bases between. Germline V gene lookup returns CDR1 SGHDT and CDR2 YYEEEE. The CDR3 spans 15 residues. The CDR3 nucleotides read TGTGCCAGCAGCATAAGACAGGCTTGGAATTCACCCCTCCACTTT. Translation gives CASSIRQAWNSPLHF.

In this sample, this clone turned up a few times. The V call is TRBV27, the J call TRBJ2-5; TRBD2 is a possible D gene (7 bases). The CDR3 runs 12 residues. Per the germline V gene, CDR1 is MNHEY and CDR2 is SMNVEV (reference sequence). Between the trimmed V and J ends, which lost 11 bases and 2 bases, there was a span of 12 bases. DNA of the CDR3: TGTGCCGGGGGGGGGCTTCAAGAGACCCAGTACTTC. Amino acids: CAGGGLQETQYF.

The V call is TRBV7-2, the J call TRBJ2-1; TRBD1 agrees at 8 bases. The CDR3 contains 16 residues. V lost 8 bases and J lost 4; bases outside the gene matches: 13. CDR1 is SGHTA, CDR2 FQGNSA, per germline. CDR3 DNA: TGTGCCAGCCAGGCAGGGGGCGGCCCTTATTACAATGAGCAGTTCTTC. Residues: CASQAGGGPYYNEQFF.

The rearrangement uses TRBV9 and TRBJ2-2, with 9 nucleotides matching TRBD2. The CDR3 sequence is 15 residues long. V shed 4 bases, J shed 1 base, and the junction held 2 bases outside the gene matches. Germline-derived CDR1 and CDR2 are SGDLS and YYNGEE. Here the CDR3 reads CASSFSGGNTGELFF. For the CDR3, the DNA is TGTGCCAGCAGCTTTAGCGGGGGGAACACCGGGGAGCTGTTTTTT.